This TCR beta chain was captured in a study of CD8+ T cells in alopecia areata. Study-wide background: Those treated were given oral tofacitinib at 5 to 10 mg twice daily.

The CDR3 spans 17 residues. V lost 4 bases to trimming and J lost 6 bases, with 21 bases between them. Per the germline V gene, CDR1 is MNHEY and CDR2 is SMNVEV (reference sequence). RNA extraction was followed by reverse transcription into cDNA, which acted as the sequencing template. Produced via immunoSEQ multiplex PCR; TCRdb's table is partial and in-frame only. The sample holds some 180,000 clones, 40% to 65% seen once. Points from the study as a whole: Relative to normal scalp, lesional scalp, especially alopecia totalis/universalis, showed higher clonality.

Treatment indicated: oral pan-JAK inhibitor, 5-10 mg twice daily. Regarding this clone: Its specificity is unknown.

This clonotype was sampled from a human donor with alopecia areata. The sample consisted of CD8+ T cells sorted from blood, taken around week 53, from a patient treated with tofacitinib. The chain links TRBV27 to TRBJ1-4, with D possibly TRBD1 on 5 matching bases. DNA of the CDR3: TGTGCCAGCAGTTGGACCCACGAGGACGGGGGATATGAAAAACTGTTTTTT. Its translation is CASSWTHEDGGYEKLFF.